This entry lists 3 T cell receptor beta chains sequenced from one sample in a study of T cell changes during pregnancy in multiple sclerosis. Profiling relied on immunoSEQ multiplex PCR, and the TCRdb table lists in-frame clones only, not all of them. Of 25,000 to 35,000 clones in the sample, 75% to 90% are singletons; the top ten hold over 9.5%. This sample comprised CD8+ T cells from peripheral blood mononuclear cells, obtained in the second trimester of pregnancy. These receptors all stem from a female donor with multiple sclerosis, enrolled in a pregnancy study.

The V gene is TRBV27, the J gene TRBJ2-1; TRBD2 matches 9 bases. The CDR3 runs to 15 residues. V gave up 4 bases and J gave up 3 bases; unmatched junction bases: 4. In germline, CDR1 is MNHEY, CDR2 SMNVEV (reference sequence). The CDR3 DNA follows: TGTGCCAGCAGTTCAGGCGGGGGGGACTACAATGAGCAGTTCTTC. Its translation is CASSSGGGDYNEQFF.

The chain couples TRBV28 to TRBJ2-7; a weak D match, TRBD1 (6 bases). Germline V gene lookup returns CDR1 MDHEN and CDR2 SYDVKM. Trimming removed 3 bases at V and 2 bases at J, with 20 bases between. CDR3 length equals 17 residues. The CDR3 spells CASSFGGWQGATYEQYF. For the CDR3, the DNA is TGTGCCAGCAGTTTTGGGGGCTGGCAGGGAGCAACCTACGAGCAGTACTTC.

This sequence joins TRBV2 and TRBJ2-1; D unresolved. Germline assignment: CDR1 SNHLY and CDR2 FYNNEI. There are 11 residues in the CDR3. V was shortened by 8 bases and J by 6 bases, with 8 bases between the two germline ends. The CDR3 DNA sequence: TGTGCCAGCCCCCTATTCAATGAGCAGTTCTTC. It translates to CASPLFNEQFF.